Following are 18 T cell receptor beta chains from one sample sequenced in a study of blood T cell repertoires in COVID-19. Using immunoSEQ multiplex PCR, the repertoire was profiled, and TCRdb retains in-frame clones only, with some absent. The table records approximately 350,000 clones, 80% to 90% of them present only once. Sequenced sample: peripheral blood. The receptor set was obtained from a woman in her 30s with COVID-19, enrolled during active disease.

The rearrangement joins TRBV27 to TRBJ2-7, with TRBD2 as a possible D gene (5 bases). Germline-derived CDR1 and CDR2 are MNHEY and SMNVEV (reference sequence). The ends were cut back, 10 bases at V and 7 bases at J, with 23 bases in the middle. This CDR3 contains 14 residues. The CDR3 DNA is TGTGCCAAATCTCGGAGGTCGGGCCTAGTTGAGCAGTACTTC. As protein: CAKSRRSGLVEQYF.

This chain connects TRBV28 to TRBJ1-1; D ambiguous. The CDR3 spans 14 residues. V lost 3 bases to trimming and J lost 1 base, with 9 bases between them. Germline V CDR1 and CDR2: MDHEN, SYDVKM. The CDR3 sequence: CASSLRVQNTEAFF. CDR3 DNA: TGTGCCAGCAGTTTGAGGGTGCAGAACACTGAAGCTTTCTTT.

CDR3 residues: CASSYGSSGFTDTQYF. The CDR3 DNA follows: TGTGCCAGCAGTTACGGGTCTAGCGGATTCACAGATACGCAGTATTTT. The V and J genes are TRBV6-6 and TRBJ2-3, with 7 bases fitting TRBD2. Germline V lookup: CDR1 MNHNY, CDR2 SVGAGI (reference sequence). The junction had 7 bases not matched to a gene; V was cut back by 2 bases and J by 2 bases. CDR3 length: 16 amino acids.

This chain connects TRBV7-8 to TRBJ1-5; 7 positions match TRBD1. Unmatched junction bases numbered 9, after V lost 6 bases and J lost 4 bases. This CDR3 spans 15 amino acids. From germline, CDR1 is SGHVS and CDR2 FQNEAQ. The CDR3 nucleotides read TGTGCCAGCAGTCCTGAACCGGGACAGAATCAGCCCCAGCATTTT. Translated: CASSPEPGQNQPQHF.

This clone appeared once. An end of the junction does not agree with germline; a read error may underlie this. The chain combines TRBV14 with TRBJ2-3; 9 bases fit TRBD2. The germline V gene encodes CDR1 SGHDN and CDR2 FVKESK. The CDR3 is made up of 15 amino acids. The CDR3 DNA follows: TGTGTCAGCAGCGCCAGCGGGAGGCCCACAGATACGCAGTATTTT. It translates to CVSSASGRPTDTQYF.

This clone occurred a few times. The V gene is TRBV5-6, the J gene TRBJ2-7; D remains unclear. CDR1 and CDR2 (germline): SGHDT, YYEEEE. V lost 0 bases and J 1 base, leaving 8 bases between the germline ends. This CDR3 spans 14 amino acids. The CDR3 region is CASSLDGRSYEQYF. The CDR3 region has the DNA TGTGCCAGCAGCTTGGATGGCAGATCCTACGAGCAGTACTTC.

The chain links TRBV7-8 to TRBJ1-1; a weak D match, TRBD1 (5 bases). V lost 1 base and J lost 1, with 10 bases in between. The CDR3 totals 15 residues. The germline gives CDR1 SGHVS, CDR2 FQNEAQ. CDR3 loop: CASSLGRTPNTEAFF. The CDR3 DNA reads as TGTGCCAGCAGCTTAGGTCGGACACCGAACACTGAAGCTTTCTTT.

V gene TRBV7-2 combines with J gene TRBJ2-6; 11 nucleotides match TRBD1. V was pared by 5 bases and J by 8 bases, with 8 bases of the junction left unmatched. The CDR3 length is 16 residues. Germline V CDR1 and CDR2: SGHTA, FQGNSA. The CDR3 bases are TGTGCCAGCAGCCAAATTGGACAGGGGGCGCCCAACGTCCTGACTTTC. Its translation is CASSQIGQGAPNVLTF. Full variable domain (outside the CDR3, taken from reference TRBV7-2 and TRBJ2-6): GAGVSQSPSNKVTEKGKDVELRCDPISGHTALYWYRQSLGQGLEFLIYFQGNSAPDKSGLPSDRFSAERTGGSVSTLTIQRTQQEDSAVYLCASSQIGQGAPNVLTFGAGSRLTVL.

V is TRBV6-5 and J is TRBJ2-1; the match to TRBD2 covers 7 bases. Germline V gives CDR1 MNHEY, CDR2 SVGAGI. CDR3 length: 15 amino acids. The trim removed 6 bases at V and 6 bases at J, leaving 11 bases unmatched. DNA for the CDR3: TGTGCCAGCAGCCCCCCTGGGACTACCCCCAATGAGCAGTTCTTC. Residues: CASSPPGTTPNEQFF.

This clone occurred once. The rearrangement links TRBV14 to TRBJ2-1, with D unresolved. CDR1 and CDR2 (germline): SGHDN, FVKESK. This CDR3 contains 14 residues. V lost 4 bases and J 4 bases, leaving 11 bases between the germline ends. The CDR3: CASSPSSVYNEQFF. The DNA of the CDR3 is TGTGCCAGCAGCCCCTCGAGCGTGTACAATGAGCAGTTCTTC.

The chain is built from TRBV2 and TRBJ2-4; tentative D call: TRBD1 (5 bases). From germline, CDR1 is SNHLY and CDR2 FYNNEI. V was shortened by 3 bases and J by 2 bases, with 14 bases between the two germline ends. CDR3 size: 16 residues. Here the CDR3 reads CASSDLVRDPKNIQYF. DNA for the CDR3: TGTGCCAGCAGTGATCTGGTCAGGGATCCCAAAAACATTCAGTACTTC.

The rearrangement joins TRBV11-3 to TRBJ2-1; TRBD2 agrees at 10 bases. The CDR3 has 15 residues. The V gene end was trimmed by 4 bases and the J gene end by 5 bases; junction bases not matched to a gene: 5. CDR1 and CDR2 from the germline V gene are SGHNT and YENEEA. The CDR3 sequence is CASSSLAGIHNEQFF. Written as DNA, the CDR3 is TGTGCCAGCAGCTCACTAGCGGGGATCCACAATGAGCAGTTCTTC.

The genes are TRBV7-2 and TRBJ1-5; D possibly corresponds to TRBD1 (6 bases). The CDR3 contains 16 residues. Germline CDR1 reads SGHTA; CDR2 reads FQGNSA. Trimming cost V 1 base and J 4 bases, with 14 bases left between them. CDR3 residues: CASSLVWKRGNQPQHF. In DNA form, the CDR3 reads TGTGCCAGCAGCTTAGTCTGGAAAAGGGGGAATCAGCCCCAGCATTTT.

The V gene is TRBV7-8, the J gene TRBJ2-6; D is undetermined. The germline V gene has CDR1 SGHVS and CDR2 FQNEAQ. CDR3 length equals 15 residues. V lost 4 bases, J lost 1 base, and 8 bases lay in between. CDR3 amino acids: CASSSLYSGANVLTF. CDR3 sequence (DNA): TGTGCCAGCAGCTCCCTTTATTCTGGGGCCAACGTCCTGACTTTC.

The CDR3 sequence is CASSPNVALAGNNEQFF. For the CDR3, the DNA is TGTGCCAGCTCACCGAATGTGGCTCTAGCGGGGAACAATGAGCAGTTCTTC. The J gene is TRBJ2-1, the V gene TRBV18; 9 bases line up with TRBD2. Per the germline V gene, CDR1 is KGHSH and CDR2 is LQKENI. The CDR3 runs to 17 residues. With V trimmed by 3 bases and J by 5 bases, 11 bases remained unmatched. The full variable domain, its missing parts supplied by reference TRBV18 and TRBJ2-1, is NAGVMQNPRHLVRRRGQEARLRCSPMKGHSHVYWYRQLPEEGLKFMVYLQKENIIDESGMPKERFSAEFPKEGPSILRIQQVVRGDSAAYFCASSPNVALAGNNEQFFGPGTRLTVL.

V and J are TRBV20-1 and TRBJ2-5; tentative D call: TRBD2 (6 bases). V lost 3 bases and J 2 bases, leaving 16 bases between the germline ends. This CDR3 is 15 amino acids long. From germline, CDR1 is DFQATT and CDR2 SNEGSKA (reference sequence). The CDR3 DNA reads as TGCAGTGCTAGTATCCGCCTAGCGCCTCAAGAGACCCAGTACTTC. Its translation is CSASIRLAPQETQYF.

The rearrangement uses TRBV6-2 or TRBV6-3 and TRBJ2-3; weak D call: TRBD2 (6 bases). Deletions cut 6 bases from V and 1 base from J, with 17 bases between. CDR3 length: 16 residues. The V gene's germline CDR1 is MNHEY and CDR2 SVGEGT. Written as DNA, the CDR3 is TGTGCCAGCAGCCTCTTGGCGGGGTGGGGCACAGATACGCAGTATTTT. It codes for CASSLLAGWGTDTQYF.

The chain carries TRBV5-4 and TRBJ2-2; 7 nucleotides match TRBD1. Germline V CDR1 and CDR2: SGHNT, YYREEE (reference sequence). J gave up 6 bases and V 0 bases, and 8 bases lay outside the gene matches. This CDR3 has 16 residues. This CDR3 reads CASSLGSPGGPGELFF. CDR3 sequence (DNA): TGTGCCAGCAGCTTGGGGAGCCCAGGGGGTCCCGGGGAGCTGTTTTTT.